Listed here is a single T cell receptor beta chain. PCR was performed using 60 Vbeta and 13 Jbeta primers. Sequencing used immunoSEQ multiplex PCR; TCRdb keeps in-frame clones, though not all of them. The table records about 160,000 clones, about 75% of them present only once. The germline V gene has CDR1 SGHRS and CDR2 YFSETQ. With 1 base removed from V and 4 bases from J, the gap between germline ends came to 11 bases. The CDR3 consists of 15 residues. These data are taken from a study of cytomegalovirus exposure and HLA in healthy donors. The sequencing input was PBMCs. The receptor comes from a female donor in good health and CMV-seronegative. The rearrangement uses TRBV5-1 and TRBJ2-2; D is perhaps TRBD1 (8 bases). The CDR3 loop reads CASSLTGGGTGELFF. The CDR3 region has the DNA TGCGCCAGCAGCTTGACAGGGGGGGGCACCGGGGAGCTGTTTTTT.